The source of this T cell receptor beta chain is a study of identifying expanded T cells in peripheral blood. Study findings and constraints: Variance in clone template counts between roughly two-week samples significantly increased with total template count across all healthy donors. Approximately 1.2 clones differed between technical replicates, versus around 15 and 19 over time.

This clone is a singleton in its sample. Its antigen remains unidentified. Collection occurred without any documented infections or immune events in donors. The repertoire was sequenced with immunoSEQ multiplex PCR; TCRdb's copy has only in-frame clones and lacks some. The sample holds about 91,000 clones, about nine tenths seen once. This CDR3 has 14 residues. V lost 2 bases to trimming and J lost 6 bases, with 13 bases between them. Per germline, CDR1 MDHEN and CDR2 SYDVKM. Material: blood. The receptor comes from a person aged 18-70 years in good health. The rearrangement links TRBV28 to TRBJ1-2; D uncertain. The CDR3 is CASSLVRVSDGYTF. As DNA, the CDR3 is TGTGCCAGCAGTTTAGTCCGGGTCTCAGATGGCTACACCTTC.